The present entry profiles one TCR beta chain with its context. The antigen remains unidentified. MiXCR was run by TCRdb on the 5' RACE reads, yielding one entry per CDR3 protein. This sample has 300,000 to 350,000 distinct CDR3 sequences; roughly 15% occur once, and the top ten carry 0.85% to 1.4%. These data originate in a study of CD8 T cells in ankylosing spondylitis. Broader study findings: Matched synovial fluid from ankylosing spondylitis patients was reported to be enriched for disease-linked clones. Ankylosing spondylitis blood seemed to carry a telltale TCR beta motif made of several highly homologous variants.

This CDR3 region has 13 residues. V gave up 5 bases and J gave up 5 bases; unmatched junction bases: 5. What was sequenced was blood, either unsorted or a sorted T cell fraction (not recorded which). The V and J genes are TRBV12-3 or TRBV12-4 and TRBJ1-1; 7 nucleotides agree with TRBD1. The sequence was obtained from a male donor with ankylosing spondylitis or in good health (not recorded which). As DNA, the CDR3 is TGTGCCAGCAGTGCCAGGGGGGGGACTGAAGCTTTCTTT. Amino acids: CASSARGGTEAFF.